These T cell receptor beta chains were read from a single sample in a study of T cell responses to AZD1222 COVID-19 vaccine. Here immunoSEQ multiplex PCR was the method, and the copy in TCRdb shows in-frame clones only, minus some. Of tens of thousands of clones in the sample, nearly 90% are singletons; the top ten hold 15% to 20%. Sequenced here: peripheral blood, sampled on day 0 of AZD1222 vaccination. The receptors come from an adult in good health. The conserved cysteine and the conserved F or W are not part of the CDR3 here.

cdr3_aa: ASSYGTVSNQPQH; j_call: TRBJ1-5; v_call: TRBV6-2/TRBV6-3
cdr3_aa: ASSLVPPSLTGEKLF; j_call: TRBJ1-4; v_call: TRBV7-2
cdr3_aa: ASSLGQNEAF; j_call: TRBJ1-1; v_call: TRBV12-3/TRBV12-4
cdr3_aa: ASSTRGVATEAF; j_call: TRBJ1-1; v_call: TRBV19
cdr3_aa: ASSVGSGGTQY; j_call: TRBJ2-5; v_call: TRBV9
cdr3_aa: ATSTGSTGELF; j_call: TRBJ2-2; v_call: TRBV24-1
cdr3_aa: ASSPDPTDTQY; j_call: TRBJ2-3; v_call: TRBV11-3
cdr3_aa: ASSLTGAGGYT; j_call: TRBJ1-2; v_call: TRBV27
cdr3_aa: ASSDSVGQPQH; j_call: TRBJ1-5; v_call: TRBV6-4
cdr3_aa: ASSYSRDTQY; j_call: TRBJ2-3; v_call: TRBV6-2/TRBV6-3
cdr3_aa: ASRHNYGYT; j_call: TRBJ1-2; v_call: TRBV6-5
cdr3_aa: ASSLGQPTGELF; j_call: TRBJ2-2; v_call: TRBV5-4
cdr3_aa: ASSFGVDTQY; j_call: TRBJ2-3; v_call: TRBV7-9
cdr3_aa: ASSLWPKRTDPYEQY; j_call: TRBJ2-7; v_call: TRBV7-3
cdr3_aa: ASSGTGLNTEAF; j_call: TRBJ1-1; v_call: TRBV5-1
cdr3_aa: ASRLGLNTGELF; j_call: TRBJ2-2; v_call: TRBV2